These 7 T cell receptor beta chains came from one sample sequenced in a study of STAT3 mutations in large granular lymphocyte leukemia. Points from the study as a whole: In T-cell large granular lymphocyte leukemia, about half of patients showed multiple immunodominant subclonotypes.

Clones were read by immunoSEQ multiplex PCR, and TCRdb kept only the in-frame ones, dropping some. The sample holds approximately 43,000 clones, roughly 81% seen once. No antigen has been assigned to these receptors. The sequenced material came from PBMCs. These receptors came from a human donor with T large granular lymphocyte leukemia. Some clones in this sample may be carry-over from other donors' samples.

This sequence joins TRBV18 and TRBJ1-2; D is uncertain. The CDR3 is 15 amino acids. Trimming took off 2 bases at V and 0 bases at J, with 10 bases between the two ends. The germline gives CDR1 KGHSH, CDR2 LQKENI. The CDR3 bases are TGTGCCAGCTCACCAATAACAGAAACTAACTATGGCTACACCTTC. It yields the protein CASSPITETNYGYTF.

The chain joins TRBV5-8 to TRBJ1-1, with 7 bases identical to TRBD1. V gave up 6 bases and J gave up 5 bases; unmatched junction bases: 10. Germline V gene lookup returns CDR1 SGHTS and CDR2 YDEGEE. The CDR3 loop spans 14 amino acids. CDR3 sequence reads: CASIPTGRNTEAFF. The CDR3 DNA is TGTGCCAGCATCCCGACAGGGCGGAATACTGAAGCTTTCTTT.

V usage is TRBV6-1 and J usage is TRBJ1-5, with D possibly matching TRBD1 (5 bases). CDR3 length: 15 residues. CDR1 and CDR2 (germline): MNHNS, SASEGT. V was cut by 8 bases and J by 5 bases, with 19 bases left in between. CDR3 region: CASYSGGRSDQPQHF. The DNA of the CDR3 is TGTGCCAGCTATTCGGGGGGACGTTCAGATCAGCCCCAGCATTTT.

This chain uses TRBV6-6 with TRBJ2-7; D is tentatively TRBD1 or TRBD2 (5 bases each). Germline values: CDR1 MNHNY, CDR2 SVGAGI (reference sequence). The CDR3 runs 15 residues. Trimming shortened V by 4 bases and J by 3 bases, and 16 bases separated the two germline ends. CDR3 sequence: CASSSPILGDYEQYF. CDR3 nucleotides: TGTGCCAGCAGTTCCCCCATTTTGGGGGACTACGAGCAGTACTTC.

The J gene is TRBJ1-4, the V gene TRBV28; 7 nucleotides align to TRBD1. The ends lost 5 bases at V and 5 bases at J; junction bases unmatched: 8. Per germline, CDR1 MDHEN and CDR2 SYDVKM. There are 15 residues in the CDR3. The CDR3 protein is CASSPPTGSNEKLFF. DNA for the CDR3: TGTGCCAGCAGTCCCCCGACAGGGTCCAATGAAAAACTGTTTTTT.

The chain combines TRBV30 with TRBJ2-7; D not resolved. The V end lost 0 bases, the J end lost 7 bases, and 10 bases lay between the germline ends. The CDR3 extends over 12 amino acids. In germline, CDR1 is GTSNPN, CDR2 SVGIG (reference sequence). The CDR3 protein is CAWSVLAEEQYF. CDR3 in DNA: TGTGCCTGGAGTGTACTGGCGGAGGAGCAGTACTTC.

The rearrangement links TRBV2 to TRBJ1-5, with 8 bases fitting TRBD1. CDR1 and CDR2 from the germline V gene are SNHLY and FYNNEI. The CDR3 contains 12 residues. V gave up 6 bases and J gave up 15 bases; unmatched junction bases: 10. The CDR3 spells CASSPWGRGRHF. CDR3 bases: TGTGCCAGCAGCCCCTGGGGCAGGGGGCGGCATTTT.